These 18 T cell receptor beta chains were all obtained from the same sample, sequenced in a study of sequential checkpoint blockade in melanoma (dated by TCRdb to between 2019 and 2020). The sample's treatment or condition label, decoded: randomized to nivolumab then ipilimumab (arm A) or the reverse (arm B). The method was the immunoSEQ multiplex PCR assay. TCRdb obtained this table from immuneACCESS and retained in-frame rearrangements with V and J assigned. These tables miss some clones; where compared with another copy, unresolved V genes account for less than half of the shortfall, and the remainder is unexplained. The sample table contains 15,000 to 20,000 clones; only one count was recorded for around 66% of them. About 10% of the sample is in the top ten clones. Sequencing was performed on CD8+ T cells sorted from blood (inferred from file names), taken from a patient given nivolumab and ipilimumab in sequence. The source of these receptors is a human donor with melanoma.

The chain has TRBV2 and TRBJ2-1; TRBD1 matches 8 bases. Trimming took 7 bases from V and 7 from J; bases not matched to a gene: 9. Germline lookup yields CDR1 SNHLY and CDR2 FYNNEI. The length of the CDR3 is 14 residues. For the CDR3, the DNA is TGTGCCAGCATGATGGACAGGGATCCGAATGAGCAGTTCTTC. It is translated as CASMMDRDPNEQFF.

This chain connects TRBV30 to TRBJ1-2; D not certain. Deletions cut 1 base from V and 4 bases from J, with 13 bases between. Germline V gives CDR1 GTSNPN, CDR2 SVGIG (reference sequence). The CDR3 loop spans 14 amino acids. The CDR3 DNA follows: TGTGCCTGGAGTGGAGGTAGTGGCCTCTATGGCTACACCTTC. The encoded protein is CAWSGGSGLYGYTF. Variable domain in full (rest from reference TRBV30 and TRBJ1-2): SQTIHQWPATLVQPVGSPLSLECTVEGTSNPNLYWYRQAAGRGLQLLFYSVGIGQISSEVPQNLSASRPQDRQFILSSKKLLLSDSGFYLCAWSGGSGLYGYTFGSGTRLTVV.

The rearrangement links TRBV9 to TRBJ2-3, with 10 bases that match TRBD2. Germline values: CDR1 SGDLS, CDR2 YYNGEE. Germline trimming cut 4 bases from V and 0 bases from J; bases unmatched to any gene: 8. The CDR3 covers 17 residues. This CDR3 is CASSPGLADPSTDTQYF. The CDR3 coding sequence is TGTGCCAGCAGCCCCGGACTAGCGGACCCTAGCACAGATACGCAGTATTTT.

The CDR3 DNA reads TGTGCCATCAGTGAGTCGGTTGGACAGGAGCTCAATCAGCCCCAGCATTTT. Amino acids: CAISESVGQELNQPQHF. The V call is TRBV10-3, the J call TRBJ1-5, with 7 bases aligning to TRBD1. The CDR3 consists of 17 residues. The germline CDR1 and CDR2 sequences are ENHRY and SYGVKD. Trimming took 0 bases from V and 3 from J; bases not matched to a gene: 8.

The chain is built from TRBV27 and TRBJ1-2, with D possibly matching TRBD1 (5 bases). The CDR3 sequence is 14 residues long. V was pared by 5 bases and J by 0 bases, with 10 bases between. CDR1 and CDR2 (germline): MNHEY, SMNVEV (reference sequence). The CDR3 region is CASSPTATNYGYTF. CDR3 in DNA: TGTGCCAGCAGTCCGACAGCGACTAACTATGGCTACACCTTC.

The chain joins TRBV6-6 to TRBJ1-4, with D maybe TRBD1 (6 bases). The V end was cut by 0 bases, the J end by 7 bases, with 12 bases between. CDR1 and CDR2 (germline): MNHNY, SVGAGI (reference sequence). The CDR3 covers 15 residues. CDR3 residues: CASSYSGTRSEKLFF. In DNA, the CDR3 is TGTGCCAGCAGTTACTCCGGGACACGTTCTGAAAAACTGTTTTTT.

The chain has TRBV5-6 and TRBJ1-1; 9 bases are shared with TRBD1. In germline, CDR1 is SGHDT, CDR2 YYEEEE. The CDR3 loop spans 14 amino acids. The junction had 7 bases not matched to a gene; V was cut back by 3 bases and J by 7 bases. CDR3 nucleotide sequence: TGTGCCAGCAGCTGGGACAGGGAGGAGGTTGAAGCTTTCTTT. Protein sequence: CASSWDREEVEAFF.

This chain connects TRBV4-3 to TRBJ2-3; the match to TRBD2 covers 7 bases. Germline lookup yields CDR1 LGHNA and CDR2 YSLEER. V was pared by 3 bases and J by 2 bases, with 5 bases of the junction left unmatched. The CDR3 totals 15 residues. CDR3 sequence reads: CASSHGTTSTDTQYF. In nucleotides, the CDR3 is TGCGCCAGCAGCCACGGGACTACCTCCACAGATACGCAGTATTTT.

The V call is TRBV7-6, the J call TRBJ1-5; D might be TRBD1 (5 bases). V gave up 2 bases and J gave up 3 bases, with 11 bases separating them. CDR3 length equals 15 residues. Germline V lookup: CDR1 SGHVS, CDR2 FNYEAQ. CDR3 nucleotide sequence: TGTGCCAGCAGCTTAAATCCGGGGGACAATCAGCCCCAGCATTTT. Its protein is CASSLNPGDNQPQHF.

The table lists this clone with a count of one. V and J are TRBV27 and TRBJ1-2; no clear D gene. Trimming shortened V by 3 bases and J by 4 bases, and 9 bases separated the two germline ends. The CDR3 is 13 amino acids. From germline, CDR1 is MNHEY and CDR2 SMNVEV (reference sequence). Here the CDR3 DNA reads TGTGCCAGCAGTTTCTCATTAGCCTATGGCTACACCTTC. It translates to CASSFSLAYGYTF.

The chain couples TRBV29-1 to TRBJ2-5; TRBD1 agrees at 11 bases. Germline V gene data show CDR1 as SQVTM and CDR2 as ANQGSEA. J gave up 5 bases and V 0 bases, and 8 bases lay outside the gene matches. The CDR3 spans 16 residues. CDR3 sequence: CSVEETGQGAEETQYF. The CDR3 DNA follows: TGCAGCGTTGAAGAGACCGGACAGGGGGCAGAGGAGACCCAGTACTTC. Based on the CDR3 plus reference TRBV29-1 and TRBJ2-5, the full variable domain is SAVISQKPSRDICQRGTSLTIQCQVDSQVTMMFWYRQQPGQSLTLIATANQGSEATYESGFVIDKFPISRPNLTFSTLTVSNMSPEDSSIYLCSVEETGQGAEETQYFGPGTRLLVL.

V and J are TRBV9 and TRBJ1-1; maybe TRBD1 (5 bases). Trimming left V 4 bases short and J 7 bases short, with 14 bases between. Germline CDR1 reads SGDLS; CDR2 reads YYNGEE. CDR3 length equals 13 residues. CDR3 nucleotide sequence: TGTGCCAGCAGCTCCCCCCCGGGGGGTGAAGCTTTCTTT. It encodes CASSSPPGGEAFF.

The chain employs TRBV5-8 and TRBJ1-1; D is perhaps TRBD1 (5 bases). The ends were cut back, 4 bases at V and 4 bases at J, with 17 bases in the middle. The CDR3 covers 15 residues. CDR1 is SGHTS, CDR2 YDEGEE, per germline. CDR3 region: CASSPGGRVGTEAFF. As DNA, the CDR3 is TGTGCCAGCAGCCCCGGGGGGAGGGTTGGCACTGAAGCTTTCTTT. Together with reference TRBV5-8 and TRBJ1-1, the CDR3 gives the full variable domain: EAGVTQSPTHLIKTRGQQATLRCSPISGHTSVYWYQQALGLGLQFLLWYDEGEERNRGNFPPRFSGRQFPNYSSELNVNALELEDSALYLCASSPGGRVGTEAFFGQGTRLTVV.

J is TRBJ1-1 and V is TRBV11-3; TRBD1 might be the D (6 bases). Deletions cut 0 bases from V and 3 bases from J, with 8 bases between. CDR3 size: 14 residues. Germline lookup yields CDR1 SGHNT and CDR2 YENEEA. The CDR3 sequence is CASSLDRGDTEAFF. As DNA, the CDR3 is TGTGCCAGCAGCTTAGACAGGGGAGACACTGAAGCTTTCTTT.

This clone was recorded a few times. The CDR3 region is CASSPAGLERKLEQYF. The CDR3 DNA is TGCGCCAGCAGCCCAGCGGGACTAGAAAGAAAGCTCGAGCAGTACTTC. The chain links TRBV4-1 to TRBJ2-7, with 8 bases that match TRBD2. Germline CDR1 MGHRA, CDR2 YSYEKL. The CDR3 loop spans 16 amino acids. V was pared by 4 bases and J by 6 bases, with 14 bases of the junction left unmatched.

The CDR3 is CASSLGPRDKNTEAFF. The CDR3 nucleotides read TGTGCCAGCAGCTTAGGGCCCCGGGACAAGAACACTGAAGCTTTCTTT. The rearrangement joins TRBV7-3 to TRBJ1-1; weak D call: TRBD1 (6 bases). Germline assignment: CDR1 SGHTA and CDR2 FQGTGA. The CDR3 spans 16 residues. Trimming took 2 bases from V and 1 from J, leaving 14 bases between them.

This chain connects TRBV7-2 to TRBJ2-7, with D maybe TRBD2 (6 bases). Trimming shortened V by 4 bases and J by 1 base, and 17 bases separated the two germline ends. This CDR3 is built from 16 residues. Per the germline V gene, CDR1 is SGHTA and CDR2 is FQGNSA. CDR3 protein: CASSSPRGARSYEQYF. CDR3 DNA: TGTGCCAGCAGCTCACCCCGCGGGGCGAGGTCCTACGAGCAGTACTTC. Looking up the rest from reference TRBV7-2 and TRBJ2-7 gives the full variable domain: GAGVSQSPSNKVTEKGKDVELRCDPISGHTALYWYRQSLGQGLEFLIYFQGNSAPDKSGLPSDRFSAERTGGSVSTLTIQRTQQEDSAVYLCASSSPRGARSYEQYFGPGTRLTVT.

This clone was counted a few times. The chain carries TRBV4-2 and TRBJ1-2; the D is unclear. V lost 4 bases, J lost 4 bases, and 10 bases lay in between. Germline V gene sequence: CDR1 LGHNA, CDR2 YNFKEQ. This CDR3 contains 13 residues. The CDR3 here is CASSPVWAYGYTF. As DNA, the CDR3 is TGTGCCAGCAGCCCTGTGTGGGCCTATGGCTACACCTTC.